This is a list of T cell receptor beta chains from one sample in a study of blood T cells in healthy people across ages. TCRdb called the 5' RACE reads again in MiXCR, with one record for every CDR3 protein. The table includes about 760,000 distinct CDR3 sequences, 25% detected once. These sequences were also reported in another study, on T cells of mothers and their children.

Specimen: blood. Receptors were obtained from a boy younger than 18 in good health. The CDR3 runs from the conserved cysteine through the conserved F or W. A D gene is named only where the DNA matches it firmly. A clone size is listed for some rows: how often the clone was seen (once, few, many), or a class if it is expanded.

j_gene: TRBJ1-1
d_gene: .
abundance: .
v_gene: TRBV29-1
CDR3nt: TGCAGCGTGCAGGGCCTCTCTGAAGCTTTCTTT
CDR3aa: CSVQGLSEAFF

j_gene: TRBJ2-5
d_gene: TRBD2
abundance: .
v_gene: TRBV5-1
CDR3nt: TGCGCCAGCAGTAAAATAGCGGGCGCAAACCAAGAGACCCAGTACTTC
CDR3aa: CASSKIAGANQETQYF

j_gene: TRBJ2-2
d_gene: TRBD1
abundance: .
v_gene: TRBV4-2
CDR3nt: TGTGCCAGCAGCCCCCTTTTAAGTAGGCAGGGGGCCGGGGAGCTGCTTTTT
CDR3aa: CASSPLLSRQGAGELLF

j_gene: TRBJ2-5
d_gene: .
abundance: .
v_gene: TRBV18
CDR3nt: TGTGCCAGCTCCCTCTCGTTAGGGGTGGCAGAGACCCAGTACTTC
CDR3aa: CASSLSLGVAETQYF

j_gene: TRBJ2-7
d_gene: TRBD1
abundance: few
v_gene: TRBV11-3
CDR3nt: TGTGCCAGCAGCCATCGACGGGACAGGCCTAACGAGCAGTACTTC
CDR3aa: CASSHRRDRPNEQYF

j_gene: TRBJ2-1
d_gene: .
abundance: few
v_gene: TRBV6-6
CDR3nt: TGTGCCAGCAACCTAGGGGGACCGTACAATGAGCAGTTCTTC
CDR3aa: CASNLGGPYNEQFF

j_gene: TRBJ1-2
d_gene: .
abundance: few
v_gene: TRBV29-1
CDR3nt: TGCAGCGTTGTCGAGGGTGACGGCTACACCTTC
CDR3aa: CSVVEGDGYTF

j_gene: TRBJ2-2
d_gene: .
abundance: .
v_gene: TRBV5-1
CDR3nt: TGCGCCAGCAGCTTCCAGACTAACACCGGGGAGCTGTTTTTT
CDR3aa: CASSFQTNTGELFF

j_gene: TRBJ1-2
d_gene: .
abundance: .
v_gene: TRBV20-1
CDR3nt: TGCAGTGCGCCCCCAGAGGGTGGCTATGGCTACACCTTC
CDR3aa: CSAPPEGGYGYTF

j_gene: TRBJ2-1
d_gene: .
abundance: few
v_gene: TRBV12-3/TRBV12-4
CDR3nt: TGTGCCAGCAGCCCTGCGCCCGACCACCTTGAGCAGTTCTTC
CDR3aa: CASSPAPDHLEQFF

j_gene: TRBJ2-7
d_gene: .
abundance: few
v_gene: TRBV21-1
CDR3nt: TGTGCCAGCAGCAAAATCTGGGACAGGGCCTGCTACGAGCAGTACTTC
CDR3aa: CASSKIWDRACYEQYF

j_gene: TRBJ1-2
d_gene: TRBD1
abundance: few
v_gene: TRBV7-2
CDR3nt: TGTGCCAGCAGCCATCCCGGGACAGGGCATGGCTACACCTTC
CDR3aa: CASSHPGTGHGYTF

j_gene: TRBJ2-7
d_gene: .
abundance: few
v_gene: TRBV5-1
CDR3nt: TGCGCCAGCAGCTGGAGGGGGTACGAGCAGTACTTC
CDR3aa: CASSWRGYEQYF